The 27 T cell receptor beta chains presented below share a single source sample, sequenced in a study of tumor-infiltrating lymphocytes in oesophageal squamous cell carcinoma. Each CDR3 protein gets one entry after TCRdb re-called the PCR reads with MiXCR. This sample has 20,000 to 25,000 distinct CDR3 sequences, with approximately 37% found just once. Sequenced input: esophageal tumor tissue. The source is a female donor with esophageal squamous cell carcinoma.

The chain is built from TRBV7-9 and TRBJ2-7; no clear D gene. The J call may be in error: the DNA end matches TRBJ2-4 better. The CDR3 spans 13 residues. The germline CDR1 and CDR2 sequences are SEHNR and FQNEAQ (reference sequence). CDR3 in amino acids: CASSPPGWNIQYF. The CDR3 coding sequence is TGTGCCAGCAGCCCCCCTGGGTGGAACATTCAGTACTTC.

The rearrangement links TRBV7-8 to TRBJ2-3; possibly TRBD2 for D (6 bases). The end of the DNA is better explained by TRBJ2-7, so the J call may be wrong. The V gene's germline CDR1 is SGHVS and CDR2 FQNEAQ. This CDR3 comprises 13 residues. The CDR3 DNA reads TGTGCCAGCAGGGGCGGGGAGGACTACGAGCAGTACTTC. It codes for CASRGGEDYEQYF.

In regard to this clonotype: One end of the junction does not line up with germline, which may come from a read error. The chain recombines TRBV15 with TRBJ1-6, with a possible D match to TRBD1 (5 bases). Germline CDR1 reads LNHNV; CDR2 reads YYDKDF (reference sequence). This CDR3 is built from 15 residues. The CDR3: CATSRGQSYNSPLNF. Here the CDR3 DNA reads TGTGCCACCAGCAGAGGACAGAGCTATAATTCACCCCTCAACTTT.

This clonotype was found many times. V and J are TRBV5-8 and TRBJ2-3; 8 positions match TRBD2. The germline CDR1 and CDR2 sequences are SGHTS and YDEGEE. Trimming removed 2 bases from V and 3 bases from J; junction bases left unmatched: 2. The CDR3 sequence is 14 residues long. CDR3 in DNA: TGTGCCAGCAGCTTAAAGCGGGAGACAGATACGCAGTATTTT. This codes for CASSLKRETDTQYF.

This clonotype was picked up a small number of times. The gene calls are TRBV7-2 and TRBJ2-2, with D hard to call. The CDR3 spans 14 residues. V was pared by 4 bases and J by 4 bases, with 10 bases between. CDR1 SGHTA and CDR2 FQGNSA come from the germline V gene. The CDR3 DNA reads TGTGCCAGCAGCTCATACAGCCGCACCGGGGAGCTGTTTTTT. Translation gives CASSSYSRTGELFF.

This clonotype was observed at least ten times. V usage is TRBV5-3 and J usage is TRBJ2-1; D remains unclear. The J call may be in error: the DNA end matches TRBJ2-7 better. Being an ORF, TRBV5-3 has a function that is uncertain. This CDR3 region has 13 residues. CDR3 nucleotide sequence: TGTGCCAGGGGTCCGGGCGACAACTACGAGCAGTACTTC. It yields the protein CARGPGDNYEQYF.

In this sample, this clonotype turned up many times. The gene calls are TRBV11-2 and TRBJ1-3; D uncertain. Trimming cost V 4 bases and J 8 bases, with 21 bases left between them. Germline CDR1 reads SGHAT; CDR2 reads FQNNGV. The CDR3 sequence is 16 residues long. CDR3: CASSSNPRPSGDTIYF. The CDR3 DNA sequence: TGTGCCAGCAGCTCGAATCCCCGCCCGTCGGGAGACACCATATATTTT.

The V gene is TRBV12-3 or TRBV12-4, the J gene TRBJ1-1; 9 bases line up with TRBD1. CDR3 size: 14 residues. After removal of 6 bases from V and 5 bases from J, the junction contained 7 bases not matched to a gene. CDR3 sequence (DNA): TGTGCCAGCAGCCTAGGGACAGGGTGGACTGAAGCTTTCTTT. It specifies CASSLGTGWTEAFF.

This clonotype occurred many times. The chain has TRBV5-1 and TRBJ1-2; TRBD1 aligns across 10 bases. This CDR3 region has 15 residues. The germline V gene has CDR1 SGHRS and CDR2 YFSETQ. J gave up 6 bases and V 0 bases, and 5 bases lay outside the gene matches. The CDR3 nucleotides read TGCGCCAGCAGCTTGGTTGGGACAGGGGTGCATGGCTACACCTTC. It yields the protein CASSLVGTGVHGYTF. Using reference TRBV5-1 and TRBJ1-2 for the parts outside the CDR3, the full variable domain is KAGVTQTPRYLIKTRGQQVTLSCSPISGHRSVSWYQQTPGQGLQFLFEYFSETQRNKGNFPGRFSGRQFSNSRSEMNVSTLELGDSALYLCASSLVGTGVHGYTFGSGTRLTVV.

About this clonotype: Mismatch with germline at one junction end may stem from a read error. V usage is TRBV20-1 and J usage is TRBJ2-6, with a weak D call TRBD2 (6 bases). CDR3 length: 15 amino acids. Germline V CDR1 and CDR2: DFQATT, SNEGSKA (reference sequence). The CDR3 sequence is CSARPGDSYNSPLHF. The CDR3 DNA reads as TGCAGTGCACGCCCCGGGGACTCCTATAATTCACCCCTCCACTTC.

This clonotype was observed at least ten times. V gene TRBV12-3 or TRBV12-4 combines with J gene TRBJ2-7; weak D call: TRBD1 (6 bases). The CDR3 is made up of 14 amino acids. V was clipped by 3 bases and J by 6 bases, with 15 bases between them. CDR3 protein: CASSLSTGQTEQYF. Written as DNA, the CDR3 is TGTGCCAGCAGTTTGAGTACCGGACAGACCGAGCAGTACTTC.

This clonotype is medium-sized (0.01 to 0.1%). This chain links TRBV6-6 with TRBJ2-6; D gene unclear. The V end lost 0 bases, the J end lost 0 bases, and 12 bases lay between the germline ends. Germline V gene data show CDR1 as MNHNY and CDR2 as SVGAGI (reference sequence). The CDR3 loop spans 18 amino acids. DNA for the CDR3: TGTGCCAGCAGTTACTCGAGGTCGTTCCGCTCTGGGGCCAACGTCCTGACTTTC. It specifies CASSYSRSFRSGANVLTF.

This clonotype was seen only a few times. The chain employs TRBV2 and TRBJ2-1, with D unclear. Matching the DNA end better, TRBJ2-7 makes the J call doubtful. CDR1 and CDR2 (germline): SNHLY, FYNNEI. The CDR3 extends over 12 amino acids. The CDR3 region is CASRSSPSEQYF. The CDR3, as DNA: TGTGCCAGCAGGTCTTCGCCCTCCGAGCAGTACTTC.

CDR3 coding DNA: TGTGCCAGCAGCGCAATCCCTGCGGGAGGGGTTCGCAATGAGCAGTTCTTC. Protein: CASSAIPAGGVRNEQFF. This sequence joins TRBV7-6 and TRBJ2-7, with 9 bases that match TRBD2. The DNA end favors TRBJ2-1, so the J call may be wrong. Germline V lookup: CDR1 SGHVS, CDR2 FNYEAQ. The CDR3 sequence is 17 residues long.

This clonotype was counted many times. This chain links TRBV5-4 with TRBJ2-7, with no clear D. V was cut by 0 bases and J by 3 bases, with 10 bases left in between. Per germline, CDR1 SGHNT and CDR2 YYREEE (reference sequence). The CDR3 extends over 14 amino acids. CDR3 bases: TGTGCCAGCAGCTTGGTATTGGGTGACTACGAGCAGTACTTC. This sequence encodes CASSLVLGDYEQYF.

This chain links TRBV7-2 with TRBJ2-3; 8 bases agree with TRBD1. The DNA end is more similar to TRBJ2-7, so the J call may be wrong. The germline V gene encodes CDR1 SGHTA and CDR2 FQGNSA. The CDR3 consists of 15 residues. CDR3 protein: CASSHPGTGTYEQYF. CDR3 nucleotides: TGTGCCAGCAGCCACCCCGGGACAGGAACCTACGAGCAGTACTTC.

The chain employs TRBV7-8 and TRBJ2-5; no clear D gene. The J call is doubtful: the DNA matches TRBJ2-3 better. The length of the CDR3 is 13 residues. Germline V lookup: CDR1 SGHVS, CDR2 FQNEAQ. The CDR3: CASRMSREPTQYF. The CDR3 DNA follows: TGTGCCAGCAGGATGTCCCGTGAGCCAACGCAGTATTTT.

CDR3 DNA: TGTGCCAGCAGTCCCCCGGGACAGGGGGCTTTCGAGCAGTACTTC. As protein: CASSPPGQGAFEQYF. The chain is built from TRBV6-1 and TRBJ2-7, with TRBD1 matching 12 bases. CDR3 length: 15 residues. The ends lost 5 bases at V and 6 bases at J; junction bases unmatched: 8. The germline gives CDR1 MNHNS, CDR2 SASEGT.

At least ten counts were recorded for this clonotype. The genes are TRBV7-9 and TRBJ2-7; no clear D gene. The CDR3 contains 10 residues. Trimming left V 8 bases short and J 7 bases short, with 9 bases between. CDR1 is SEHNR and CDR2 is FQNEAQ in the germline V gene (reference sequence). The CDR3 bases are TGTGCCAGCGGAGCCCATGAGCAGTACTTC. This sequence encodes CASGAHEQYF.

This clonotype was observed at least ten times. V usage is TRBV25-1 and J usage is TRBJ2-1; 11 positions match TRBD2. After removal of 2 bases from V and 0 bases from J, the junction contained 6 bases not matched to a gene. This CDR3 comprises 18 residues. CDR1 and CDR2 from the germline V gene are MGHDK and SYGVNS. CDR3 coding DNA: TGTGCCAGCAGTGAAAGACTAGCGGGACCCAGCTCCTACAATGAGCAGTTCTTC. This gives the protein CASSERLAGPSSYNEQFF.

This clonotype was seen ten or more times. The rearrangement links TRBV15 to TRBJ2-1; the D call may be TRBD1 or TRBD2 (5 bases each). Between the trimmed V and J ends, which lost 1 base and 10 bases, there was a span of 20 bases. CDR1 and CDR2 from the germline V gene are LNHNV and YYDKDF (reference sequence). CDR3 length: 16 amino acids. The CDR3 loop is CATSRAGTVARREQFF. CDR3 nucleotide sequence: TGTGCCACCAGCAGAGCGGGGACGGTGGCTAGACGGGAGCAGTTCTTC.

This clonotype was detected only a few times. A much bigger clone sits one base away, suggesting this may be a read error. The chain uses TRBV28 and TRBJ2-5; perhaps TRBD1 as D (6 bases). In germline, CDR1 is MDHEN, CDR2 SYDVKM. Deletions cut 5 bases from V and 11 bases from J, with 27 bases between. This CDR3 contains 16 residues. CDR3 sequence: CASSPRTALNYNEQYF. CDR3 in DNA: TGTGCCAGCAGTCCCCGGACAGCCCTCAACTACAATGAGCAGTACTTC. Variable domain in full (rest from reference TRBV28 and TRBJ2-5): DVKVTQSSRYLVKRTGEKVFLECVQDMDHENMFWYRQDPGLGLRLIYFSYDVKMKEKGDIPEGYSVSREKKERFSLILESASTNQTSMYLCASSPRTALNYNEQYFGPGTRLLVL.

This clonotype is medium-sized in the sample. The chain uses TRBV6-1 and TRBJ1-5; D remains ambiguous. The V end was cut by 8 bases, the J end by 7 bases, with 15 bases between. CDR3 length: 13 amino acids. Germline V gene data show CDR1 as MNHNS and CDR2 as SASEGT. As DNA, the CDR3 is TGTGCCAGCGTACTTCAGTTGGACCAGCCCCAGCATTTT. Residues: CASVLQLDQPQHF.

Many counts were recorded for this clonotype. The rearrangement uses TRBV28 and TRBJ2-7; 7 bases are shared with TRBD2. V shed 7 bases and J 4 bases; nucleotides not matched to a gene: 13. In germline, CDR1 is MDHEN, CDR2 SYDVKM. The CDR3 runs 15 residues. This CDR3 reads CASKTLGGSLYEQYF. The CDR3 DNA is TGTGCCAGCAAAACGTTGGGCGGGAGTCTGTACGAGCAGTACTTC.

The V and J genes are TRBV7-4 and TRBJ2-2; 11 bases are a match to TRBD1. The CDR3 has 15 amino acids. V lost 6 bases, J lost 4 bases, and 4 bases stayed unmatched. Per the germline V gene, CDR1 is SGHVT and CDR2 is SQSDAQ. DNA for the CDR3: TGTGCCAGCAGACCGGGACAGGGGGGCACCGGGGAGCTGTTTTTT. This gives the protein CASRPGQGGTGELFF.

V is TRBV7-6 and J is TRBJ2-3; 10 positions agree with TRBD1. The better agreement between TRBJ2-7 and the DNA end casts doubt on the J call. Germline V CDR1 and CDR2: SGHVS, FNYEAQ. The CDR3 contains 16 residues. CDR3 amino acids: CASSGERDRGSYEQYF. CDR3 bases: TGTGCCAGCAGCGGAGAACGGGACAGGGGCTCCTACGAGCAGTACTTC.

This clonotype showed up just a few times. This chain joins TRBV7-8 and TRBJ2-1; 8 bases agree with TRBD1. The closer fit of TRBJ2-7 to the DNA end suggests the J call may be wrong. This CDR3 comprises 15 residues. Germline CDR1 reads SGHVS; CDR2 reads FQNEAQ. CDR3 nucleotides: TGTGCCAGCAGCAAAAATCCCGGACAGGGCTACGAGCAGTACTTC. Its protein is CASSKNPGQGYEQYF.